The entry below gives a single T cell receptor (beta chain) sequence along with its context. The antigen it binds to is not known. No qualities accompany the bases; no much larger clone lies one base away. The sample comes from a study of shared clonotypes between healthy human individuals (dated by TCRdb to about 2020). As for the study more broadly: The cohort included three men and two women between 18 and 49 years of age. For each donor, CD4 naive and CD4 memory were each given three plates, CD8 naive was given two plates, and CD8 memory was given one plate. The study deeply sequenced blood TCR repertoires of about 5 healthy adults to estimate repertoire size and the extent of clonotype sharing between individuals. Different laboratories and diverse techniques were used to prepare libraries and sequence TCR repertoires, to increase sequencing depth and limit assay-specific biases. Each donor's leukapheresis produced roughly between roughly 0.85 and 10 billion PBMCs.

Donors were healthy HIV-negative adults with no recently reported acute infections or vaccinations. Only Caucasian adults living in Nashville, Tennessee, USA were represented among the donors. The CD8 memory samples were a combination of magnetically selected CD45RO+ cells and CCR7-negative CD45RA+ effector memory (TemRA) cells. After blood collection by leukapheresis, PBMCs were isolated using Ficoll-Histopaque density gradient centrifugation and then cryopreserved in the vapor phase of liquid nitrogen. Analytical flow cytometry was used to check the purity and quantity of every magnetically sorted T cell population. From each sorted fraction, genomic DNA was isolated and quantified by UV absorbance on a Nanodrop 2000c. V and J are truncated by 5 bases and 2 bases respectively, leaving an intervening sequence of 2 bases. Per the germline V gene, SGHTA is the CDR1 and FQGTGA is the CDR2. The CDR3 covers 11 residues, taking in both the cysteine and the phenylalanine. The entry retains the CDR3 DNA only, 33 bases that are in frame from base 1.

Using the deep immunoSEQ assay, multiplex PCR amplified TCR CDR3 regions from genomic DNA. For each cell subset, the extracted genomic DNA was distributed evenly across all wells of several immunoSEQ 96-well plates, and each plate served as one replicate. Each replicate PCR for sorted subsets received about 220 ng genomic DNA, equal to about 30,000 T cell genomes. The purified libraries were quantified using a Qubit 3.0 fluorometer, sized with a Bioanalyzer 2100, and then quantified again using the KAPA Library Quantification kit. Every immunoSEQ 96-well plate was sequenced on a separate single-read 150-cycle Illumina NextSeq 550 flow cell. In the source study's methods: Because the immunoSEQ output included only junctional sequences and no quality scores, the filtering could not be the same as the filtering used for full-length reads. To assign V/J genes and CDR3, sequences were annotated against IMGT germline references using PyIR, a Python wrapper for IgBLAST v1.9. Reads were removed for weak V/J assignments (E-value above 1e-6), missing CDR3, stop codons, out-of-frame junctions, or ambiguous translated residues. V3J clonotypes were defined as sequences sharing the same inferred V gene, J gene, and CDR3 amino acid sequence. Percentage overlap between repertoires was computed as shared unique clonotypes divided by the size of the smaller repertoire. Three approaches were used to assess repertoire richness: RTK rarefaction, the Chao1 estimator, and Recon v2.1 estimates of unobserved clonotypes. For all TCRbeta clonotypes obtained by the gDNA method from several donors, generation probabilities were computed with OLGA. Drawn from immuneACCESS, this table holds only the in-frame rearrangements with V and J called that TCRdb kept. Clones are partly lost; checked studies trace under half to an unresolved V gene and leave the rest unexplained. V and J calls and clone size follow that table, whereas D and trimming were derived from the DNA. Counted in this sample were 85,000 to 100,000 clones; roughly two thirds of them appeared once. The ten largest clones add up to around 41% of the sample.

Overall results and qualifications from the work: The genetic and exposure-history diversity represented was limited by the small number of donors. About 5% of naive CD4, roughly 3.5% of naive CD8, about 2.4% of memory CD4, and 0.4% of memory CD8 clonotypes were shared across several donors. Estimated clonotype richness was generally larger for naive than for memory subsets. Rarefaction of sorted-subset datasets indicated incomplete sequencing despite the large sequencing depth. Sampling was limited to blood, and TCR repertoires in tissue likely differ from TCR repertoires in blood. Pairwise subsampling led to the expectation that sequencing depth would affect the degree of clonotype sharing among donors. Clonotypes shared by all four sorted-subset donors showed higher generation probabilities than non-shared clonotypes.

The sample consisted of memory CD8+ T cells sorted from blood. Explained via the paper, the cell subset or site label denotes: CD45RO+ cells pooled with CCR7-negative TemRA cells. This receptor was obtained from a man aged 25 to 40 in good health. Rearrangement joined TRBV7-3 to TRBJ2-3; the D gene identity is not certain. The bases read TGTGCCAGCAGCATCACAGATACGCAGTATTTT. It encodes CASSITDTQYF.